One and the same sample provided the 6 T cell receptor beta chains below, sequenced in a study of cytomegalovirus exposure and HLA in healthy donors. Only in-frame clones appear in the TCRdb table, and some are missing; sequencing was by immunoSEQ multiplex PCR. Of some 250,000 clones listed, more than 75% were seen once; the top ten hold less than 1.5%. Specimen: PBMCs. The receptor source for this set is a woman in her thirties in good health and CMV-seropositive.

The chain recombines TRBV2 with TRBJ1-5, with 8 bases lining up with TRBD1. CDR1 and CDR2 from the germline V gene are SNHLY and FYNNEI. The V gene end was trimmed by 7 bases and the J gene end by 5 bases; junction bases not matched to a gene: 7. The length of the CDR3 is 14 residues. CDR3 nucleotide sequence: TGTGCCAGCACCATTGGGACAGGCTATCAGCCCCAGCATTTT. Its translation: CASTIGTGYQPQHF.

This chain uses TRBV10-2 with TRBJ1-1; D may be TRBD1 (5 bases). The CDR3 loop spans 16 amino acids. Germline V gene sequence: CDR1 WSHSY, CDR2 SAAADI. The V gene lost 0 bases and the J gene lost 1 base, with 12 bases spanning the gap. As DNA, the CDR3 is TGCGCCAGCAGTGAGTCGTGGGGGGTACCGAACACTGAAGCTTTCTTT. Its protein is CASSESWGVPNTEAFF.

This clone was observed a handful of times. A junction boundary mismatches the germline segment, possibly from a read error. Here the CDR3 DNA reads TGTGCCAGCTCACCGGGCTACCCAGATTCCTCCGAGCAGTACTTC. Its translation: CASSPGYPDSSEQYF. J is TRBJ2-7 and V is TRBV18, with unresolved D. The CDR3 is made up of 15 amino acids. CDR1 and CDR2 from the germline V gene are KGHSH and LQKENI. Full variable domain (rest looked up from reference TRBV18 and TRBJ2-7): NAGVMQNPRHLVRRRGQEARLRCSPMKGHSHVYWYRQLPEEGLKFMVYLQKENIIDESGMPKERFSAEFPKEGPSILRIQQVVRGDSAAYFCASSPGYPDSSEQYFGPGTRLTVT.

V and J are TRBV6-1 and TRBJ2-7; no clear D. Germline CDR1 reads MNHNS; CDR2 reads SASEGT. This CDR3 has 12 amino acids. V was cut by 11 bases and J by 0 bases, with 11 bases left in between. The CDR3 bases are TGTGCCGTCCAGGTCCCCTCCTACGAGCAGTACTTC. It encodes CAVQVPSYEQYF.

V and J are TRBV6-4 and TRBJ2-1, with D perhaps TRBD2 (6 bases). The CDR3 extends over 12 amino acids. CDR1 is MRHNA and CDR2 is SNTAGT in the germline V gene. V gave up 5 bases and J gave up 6 bases, with 8 bases separating them. The CDR3 sequence is CASSFSGNEQFF. The CDR3 bases are TGTGCCAGCAGTTTTAGCGGCAATGAGCAGTTCTTC.

This sequence joins TRBV11-2 and TRBJ1-3; TRBD1 matches at 8 bases. The junction had 9 bases not matched to a gene; V was cut back by 1 base and J by 4 bases. Per the germline V gene, CDR1 is SGHAT and CDR2 is FQNNGV. The CDR3 sequence is 17 residues long. DNA of the CDR3: TGTGCCAGCAGCTTAGCGACAGGGGACGACGCCGGAAACACCATATATTTT. Its protein is CASSLATGDDAGNTIYF. Looking up the rest from reference TRBV11-2 and TRBJ1-3 gives the full variable domain: EAGVAQSPRYKIIEKRQSVAFWCNPISGHATLYWYQQILGQGPKLLIQFQNNGVVDDSQLPKDRFSAERLKGVDSTLKIQPAKLEDSAVYLCASSLATGDDAGNTIYFGEGSWLTVV.